The source of this T cell receptor beta chain is a study of blood T cells in healthy people across ages. Note on this clonotype: Its antigen remains unidentified.

The J segment lost 5 bases and the V segment lost 2 bases, leaving 2 bases of the junction unmatched. This CDR3 has 13 residues. Germline loops: CDR1 MDHEN, CDR2 SYDVKM. Together with a sample-barcoded 5' primer, a J-beta primer mix was included in a second PCR lasting about 6 to 11 cycles. TCRdb re-derived calls from the 5' RACE reads in MiXCR, one entry per CDR3 protein. This table has about 1,400,000 distinct CDR3 sequences, around 59% appearing once. Peripheral blood, about 10 milliliters per donor, was collected. Findings and limits, study-wide: The study could not conclusively compare naive and antigen-experienced cells, given its unsorted PBMCs.

This clonotype was sampled from a man aged 18 to 29 in good health. The V call is TRBV28, the J call TRBJ1-1; 7 bases agree with TRBD1. The material sequenced was blood. CDR3 region: CASSLRGRTEAFF. Here the CDR3 DNA reads TGTGCCAGCAGTTTAAGGGGGCGAACTGAAGCTTTCTTT.